This paragraph covers one T cell receptor beta chain sequence. Which antigen it targets is not known. The junction and the germline gene differ at one end; a read error may be behind it. The cohort comprised 710 or so healthy bone marrow donors. Cohort members were all nominally healthy when sampled, although unrecorded immune exposures were likely present. The donor tested CMV seronegative, placing the donor among the 350 or so seronegative members of the cohort. Each donor provided a peripheral blood sample, and peripheral blood mononuclear cells were used for TCR beta sequencing. Genomic DNA was extracted from the blood cell samples with the Qiagen DNeasy Blood Extraction Kit. Library generation was performed with the immunoSEQ multiplex PCR assay. For the multiplex PCR, a mixture combining 60 forward primers for TCR Vbeta segments and 13 reverse primers for TCR Jbeta segments was used. Amplification of the CDR3 region of rearranged TCR beta genes was performed with a multiplex PCR assay on genomic DNA. The amplified TCR beta libraries were sequenced on the Illumina HiSeq System as 87-base-pair reads. Under the source paper's analysis protocol: Across the 670 or so repertoires, a later analysis counted tens of millions of unique TCR beta chains, some 11 million of which were shared by at least two donors. Raw reads were error-corrected and collapsed into unique sequences by a nearest-neighbor algorithm in which closely related sequences were merged to remove PCR and sequencing errors. V, D and J gene segments were assigned by aligning CDR3 sequences to IMGT reference sequences. Each retained sequence needed at least a six-nucleotide match to both a V gene segment and a J gene segment. A rearrangement was called productive if the CDR3 had no stop codons and remained in frame with V and J, and every other rearrangement was called non-productive. CDR3 was defined by IMGT convention, running from the second conserved V-encoded cysteine to the conserved J-encoded phenylalanine. The earlier analysis of fewer than 750 of the donors excluded sequences that lacked an unambiguous match to a single V gene segment. An earlier analysis of a few hundred of the donors classified V segments as functional when productive rearrangements were above 56.7% and as segregating when the standard deviation between donors was above 5%. A statistical classification framework was developed to diagnose cytomegalovirus status using the catalog of TCR beta chain sequences. V and J gene assignment, in a later analysis, came from comparing TCR nucleotide sequences with IMGT/GENE-DB human TR gene sequences. The TCRdist pipeline was used in a later analysis to assign CDR3 sequences and most-parsimonious VDJ recombination scenarios. A later analysis defined each TCR beta chain by its CDR3 amino acid sequence plus V-gene family, and excluded reads lacking a unique V-gene family. As a way to deal with suspected cross-contamination and a sequencing artifact, a later analysis dropped 640 or so nucleotide sequences that were highly shared and had low generation probability. For each public chain, a later analysis derived a clonal expansion index from normalized ranks of inferred template counts within each repertoire. A later analysis computed generation probabilities with a VDJ recombination model fitted to out-of-frame rearrangements, and checked the results against IGoR. In a later analysis, TCR-TCR, TCR-HLA and TCR-CMV co-occurrence was scored with hypergeometric tests, and a repertoire-size bias correction was applied to TCR pairs. False discovery rates were estimated in a later analysis by permuting HLA or CMV assignments 20 times. In a later analysis, co-occurring TCRs were grouped using DBSCAN, and TCRdist sequence similarity was added for clustering within HLA-allele-positive subsets. For co-occurrence clustering, repertoires with fewer than 30,000 or more than 120,000 public chains were excluded, along with five or six repertoires with anomalous nucleotide sharing. In its TCRdb copy, this immuneACCESS table keeps in-frame sequences only and misses some clones. Where compared with another copy, unresolved V genes explain less than half of these, and the others have no known cause. The DNA gave D and trimming, while V, J and clone size come from that table. This sample comprises 100,000 or so clones, roughly 79% of them detected only once. Together, the top ten hold over 3.5% of the sample.

These data originate in a study of cytomegalovirus exposure and HLA in healthy donors (dated by TCRdb to the late 2010s). For the wider study: An earlier analysis of about 560 of the donors reported under 300 Gb of sequence data and 117 million unique TCR beta sequences obtained from about 179 million T cells. Among the roughly 400 genotyped donors, approximately 81% belonged to the genetic ancestry cluster associated with self-reported Caucasian donors. Donor age, sex, ethnicity and CMV serostatus were compiled together with the repertoire data. Class I and class II HLA loci were covered by the typing at four-digit resolution. The aim of the study was to test whether cataloging public T cell receptors could identify signatures of past pathogen exposure. An early release that covered roughly 600 HLA-typed donors contained approximately 300 gigabases of sequencing data and approximately 85 million unique TCR sequences. In an earlier analysis of more than 550 of the donors, high-throughput TCR beta sequencing was used to judge whether each TCR beta V gene segment behaved as functional or pseudogenic. The study used immunosequencing to profile the T cell repertoires of approximately 640 subjects and linked those repertoires to cytomegalovirus serostatus. A later genetic analysis took genome-wide SNP genotypes for about 65% of the roughly 670 donors and used that subset as a discovery cohort. The later analysis used no new phenotypic data to find candidate immune exposures, relying instead on TCR beta sequences and their occurrence across donors. Along with the roughly 670-subject first cohort, a separate validation cohort of 120 different subjects was used. About five DR-DQ haplotypes were handled as single units for association and clustering, since linkage in the cohort was strong. The number of donors typed differed by locus, with roughly 620-640 for A, B, C, DRB1 and DQB1, over 500 for DQA1, 600 to 610 for DPA1, and around 430 for DPB1. Among some 410 genotyped donors of the cohort, an average of about 240,000 unique TCR beta nucleotide sequences were sequenced per donor, around 18% of them non-productive. Every discovery cohort repertoire had been produced on one sequencing platform. To predict cytomegalovirus infection status, the study combined high-throughput TCR immunosequencing, statistical association of individual TCRs with disease status, and machine learning. A later analysis re-analyzed previously published TCR beta repertoires from 666 donors and added high-resolution HLA genotyping to study TCR occurrence patterns. The paper as a whole reports these results and caveats: A total of 150 to 200 TCR beta chains were listed by the study as associated with cytomegalovirus. Because HLA typing was missing for some donors at each locus, association tests included only the typed subset. Three of the identified cytomegalovirus-associated TCR beta chains were confirmed in vitro to be specific for cytomegalovirus antigens. Most TCR sequences were seen in very few donors, while some public TCRs were found in many individuals. Compared with equally common non-associated chains, HLA-associated TCR beta chains in a later analysis were more clonally expanded and had lower generation probabilities. A later analysis associated about 18,000 TCR beta sequences with specific HLA alleles at a false discovery rate of 0.05. Because counts were too low, seventeen rarely observed V segments, including chromosome 9 orphons, were excluded from the earlier analysis of roughly 580 of the donors. When HLA alleles, especially DR and DQ, strongly co-occurred, TCR associations were difficult to assign to individual alleles. Broadly in line with IMGT annotations, most TCR beta V segments showed up in productive rearrangements about 87% or about 30% of the time in an earlier analysis of 587 of the donors. A further reported finding was that TCR beta sequences accurately predicted the HLA-A and HLA-B alleles for most subjects in the first cohort. A later analysis found that most CMV-associated TCR beta chains appeared HLA-restricted, with HLA associations seemingly driven largely by CMV exposure. For the cohort, immune exposure information was limited to CMV serostatus. A cluster of highly shared sequence variants was judged likely to be a technical artifact of the sequencing pipeline. According to a later genetic analysis, donors in an Asian-associated ancestry cluster had fewer N-insertions in productive TCRs than the roughly 700-donor mean. A later analysis reported that several top co-occurrence clusters appeared linked to parvovirus B19, influenza, CMV and Epstein-Barr virus. An association between a missense DCLRE1C variant and V-gene and J-gene trimming of TCR beta chains was found in a later genetic analysis and replicated in an independent cohort. The classifier was reported to diagnose cytomegalovirus status with high specificity and sensitivity in both the original and validation cohorts. The cohort was sequenced for TCR beta chains only, and without alpha or paired-chain data the features that could be detected were limited. A later analysis found that TCR association rates varied across HLA loci, with DRB1 alleles showing the most associated TCRs and HLA-C alleles the fewest. Roughly uniform sequencing depth across donors was assumed in presence/absence analyses, although this assumption may not hold. According to the authors, the approach could potentially be generalized to other disease states and immunological phenotypes. Because the 87-base-pair reads could not distinguish some IMGT-functional V segments, including TRBV6-2 and TRBV6-3, those segments were excluded. Correlated functional status among segregating V segments might reflect linkage disequilibrium, but an unknown experimental factor could not be ruled out.

The CDR3 numbers 15 residues from cysteine through phenylalanine. Only CDR3 DNA is held: 45 bases, read in frame from base 1. CDR1 and CDR2 (SGHTA, FQGNSA) derive from the germline V gene. This clonotype was sampled from a man aged 35 to 55 in good health and CMV-seronegative. The chain joins TRBV7-2 to TRBJ2-5; 8 nucleotides in the junction match TRBD2. Sequencing was done on a sample of PBMCs. CDR3 protein: CASSFSSGGQGTQYF. At the DNA level, the sequence is TGTGCCAGCAGCTTTTCTTCGGGGGGGCAAGGGACCCAGTACTTC. Beyond the CDR3, the reference TRBV7-2 and TRBJ2-5 genes provide the residues; the full variable domain reads: GAGVSQSPSNKVTEKGKDVELRCDPISGHTALYWYRQSLGQGLEFLIYFQGNSAPDKSGLPSDRFSAERTGGSVSTLTIQRTQQEDSAVYLCASSFSSGGQGTQYFGPGTRLLVL.